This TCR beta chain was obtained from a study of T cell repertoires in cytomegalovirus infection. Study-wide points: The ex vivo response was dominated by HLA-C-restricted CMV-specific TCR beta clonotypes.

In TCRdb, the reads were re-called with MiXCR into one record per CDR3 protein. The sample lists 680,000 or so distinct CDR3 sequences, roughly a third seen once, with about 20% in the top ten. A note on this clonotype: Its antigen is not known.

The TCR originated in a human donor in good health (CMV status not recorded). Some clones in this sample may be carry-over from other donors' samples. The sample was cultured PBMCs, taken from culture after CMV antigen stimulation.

This chain's CDR3 is CASTLLAATNYGYTF. DNA of the CDR3: TGTGCCAGCACCCTATTAGCAGCAACTAACTATGGCTACACCTTC. The genes are TRBV12-3 or TRBV12-4 and TRBJ1-2; D call uncertain. V lost 7 bases and J lost 0, with 15 bases in between. The CDR3 spans 15 residues.